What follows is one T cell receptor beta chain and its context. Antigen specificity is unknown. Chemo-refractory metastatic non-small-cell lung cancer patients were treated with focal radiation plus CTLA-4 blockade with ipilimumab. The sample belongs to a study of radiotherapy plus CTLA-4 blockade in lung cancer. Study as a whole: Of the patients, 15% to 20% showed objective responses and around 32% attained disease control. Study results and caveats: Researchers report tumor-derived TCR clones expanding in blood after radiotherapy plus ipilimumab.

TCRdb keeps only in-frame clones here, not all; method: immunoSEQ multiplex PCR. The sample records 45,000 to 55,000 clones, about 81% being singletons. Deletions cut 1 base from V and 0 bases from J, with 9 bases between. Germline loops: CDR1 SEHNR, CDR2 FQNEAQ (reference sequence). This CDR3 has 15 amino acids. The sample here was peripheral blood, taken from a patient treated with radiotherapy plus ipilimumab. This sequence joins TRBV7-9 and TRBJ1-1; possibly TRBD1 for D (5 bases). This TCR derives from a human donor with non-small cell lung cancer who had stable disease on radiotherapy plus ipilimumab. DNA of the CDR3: TGTGCCAGCAGCTTAGGGGGGGTCATGAACACTGAAGCTTTCTTT. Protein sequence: CASSLGGVMNTEAFF. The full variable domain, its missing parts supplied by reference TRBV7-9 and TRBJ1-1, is DTGVSQNPRHKITKRGQNVTFRCDPISEHNRLYWYRQTLGQGPEFLTYFQNEAQLEKSRLLSDRFSAERPKGSFSTLEIQRTEQGDSAMYLCASSLGGVMNTEAFFGQGTRLTVV.